Listed below are T cell receptor beta chains from one sample, sequenced in a study of T-cell reconstitution after alpha-beta-depleted transplantation in children. TCRdb passed the PCR reads through MiXCR, listing each CDR3 protein once. The data contain about 580,000 distinct CDR3 sequences, over 20% of them singletons. The sample consisted of PBMCs, taken before TCRalphabeta/CD19-depleted stem cell transplant. Receptors originate from a boy younger than two with Wiskott-Aldrich syndrome, due to receive a stem cell transplant. CDR3s include the opening cysteine and the closing phenylalanine or tryptophan. Each record gives: V gene, CDR3 protein.

V gene: TRBV11-1
CDR3 protein: CASSLRSGQGAQPYQPQHF

V gene: TRBV7-2
CDR3 protein: CASRRTSGSPHEQYF

V gene: TRBV29-1
CDR3 protein: CSAPGLAFYNEQFF

V gene: TRBV30
CDR3 protein: CAWDRGVNTEAFF

V gene: TRBV3-1
CDR3 protein: CASSQGAEAFF

V gene: TRBV30
CDR3 protein: CAWSVGTGAGSPLHF

V gene: TRBV7-2
CDR3 protein: CASSPHTLRYQETQYF

V gene: TRBV20-1
CDR3 protein: CSARILSGRRETQYF

V gene: TRBV29-1
CDR3 protein: CSVAWTSGPYEQYF

V gene: TRBV10-1
CDR3 protein: CASSESLSSSYNEQFF

V gene: TRBV5-5
CDR3 protein: CASSWTSRTDTQYF

V gene: TRBV10-3
CDR3 protein: CAGAGGSSGNTIYF

V gene: TRBV20-1
CDR3 protein: CCAREGLAGGVAYNEQFF

V gene: TRBV15
CDR3 protein: CATSRDGASDTQYF

V gene: TRBV7-3
CDR3 protein: CASSPWGGRGDTQYF

V gene: TRBV5-1
CDR3 protein: CASSYGTPGMNTEAFF

V gene: TRBV5-1
CDR3 protein: CASSTIRTSGTDTQYF

V gene: TRBV12-3/TRBV12-4
CDR3 protein: CASSSQGLAGSEQYF

V gene: TRBV6-2/TRBV6-3
CDR3 protein: CASKTSGRYEQFF

V gene: TRBV12-3/TRBV12-4
CDR3 protein: CASSTRTIYNEQFF

V gene: TRBV28
CDR3 protein: CASNGRGHGSNQPQHF

V gene: TRBV6-1
CDR3 protein: CASNPPGVTEAFF

V gene: TRBV5-1
CDR3 protein: CASSLEGFLIYEQYF

V gene: TRBV12-3/TRBV12-4
CDR3 protein: CASSLRHYGYTF

V gene: TRBV10-3
CDR3 protein: CAISESRTINGYTF

V gene: TRBV10-2
CDR3 protein: CASRKTGHYGYTF

V gene: TRBV20-1
CDR3 protein: CSARGLAGRQETQYF

V gene: TRBV5-1
CDR3 protein: CASSLAQGRQETQYF

V gene: TRBV5-1
CDR3 protein: CASSPTSGRRNEQFF

V gene: TRBV15
CDR3 protein: CATSRDLMRLAGNTDTQYF

V gene: TRBV7-9
CDR3 protein: CASSSNRDRPSPLHF

V gene: TRBV7-9
CDR3 protein: CASSLEGAAFF

V gene: TRBV20-1
CDR3 protein: CSADRVANTEAFF

V gene: TRBV6-5
CDR3 protein: CASSYSIGGSSYNSPLHF

V gene: TRBV3-1
CDR3 protein: CASSQVRLALHEQFF

V gene: TRBV5-1
CDR3 protein: CASSLTGTAYNEQFF

V gene: TRBV20-1
CDR3 protein: CSARRQGITEAFF

V gene: TRBV5-5
CDR3 protein: CASSFPSTRQETQYF

V gene: TRBV18
CDR3 protein: CASSPIQPGEQYF

V gene: TRBV9
CDR3 protein: CASRAGRVETYEQYF

V gene: TRBV12-3/TRBV12-4
CDR3 protein: CASTPNSNQPQHF

V gene: TRBV12-3/TRBV12-4
CDR3 protein: CASSSSDWTGGDYGYTF

V gene: TRBV9
CDR3 protein: CASSVILGPDNEQFF